This TCR beta chain originates from a study of shared clonotypes between healthy human individuals. Using immunoSEQ multiplex PCR, the repertoire was profiled, and TCRdb retains in-frame clones only, with some absent. The repertoire consists of 950,000 to 1,200,000 clones, with 77% occurring once and the leading ten covering roughly 0.82%. The junction had 3 bases not matched to a gene; V was cut back by 5 bases and J by 0 bases. The CDR3 is made up of 15 amino acids. Germline V gene lookup returns CDR1 SSHAT and CDR2 FNYEAQ (reference sequence). The study enrolled healthy HIV-negative adults without recent acute infections or vaccinations as donors.

Sequenced input: memory CD4+ T cells from PBMCs. Subset reported: CD45RA-negative fraction. The V and J genes are TRBV7-7 and TRBJ2-1, with 8 bases matching TRBD2. The receptor was derived from a man younger than 35 in good health. Some clones in this sample may be carry-over from other donors' samples. This chain's CDR3 is CASSPGLVSYNEQFF. The CDR3 coding sequence is TGTGCCAGCAGCCCGGGACTAGTCTCCTACAATGAGCAGTTCTTC.